The 30 T cell receptor beta chains below all came from one sample that was sequenced in a study of T cells expressing NK-cell markers. From its re-call of the 5' RACE reads, TCRdb lists each CDR3 protein once, without DNA. Here the sample table reports some 300,000 distinct CDR3 sequences. The sample was blood T cells: a sorted CD56 or NKG2C T cell subset, CD4+ or CD8+ T cells, or bulk PBMC T cells (not recorded which). These receptors all come from a man aged 18 to 35 in good health.

CDR3 sequence reads: CASSHSGETQYF. The chain links TRBV7-2 to TRBJ2-5. Germline V gene sequence: CDR1 SGHTA, CDR2 FQGNSA. This CDR3 has 12 residues.

The J gene is TRBJ2-7, the V gene TRBV12-3 or TRBV12-4. The CDR3 sequence is 14 residues long. The CDR3 loop reads CASSLNGENYEQYF.

The gene calls are TRBV6-1 and TRBJ2-7; TCRdb's D call of TRBD2 is untestable without DNA. Germline V lookup: CDR1 MNHNS, CDR2 SASEGT. The CDR3 extends over 17 amino acids. CDR3 region: CASRGLAKKGGLDGQYF.

The chain uses TRBV19 and TRBJ2-5; TCRdb's assignment of TRBD2 cannot be checked, as there is no DNA. Germline V gives CDR1 LNHDA, CDR2 SQIVND (reference sequence). This CDR3 contains 14 residues. This chain's CDR3 is CASSKTGGGETQYF.

V is TRBV11-3 and J is TRBJ2-2; TCRdb lists TRBD1, though no DNA is available to test this call. The CDR3 totals 15 residues. The germline V gene has CDR1 SGHNT and CDR2 YENEEA. The CDR3 region is CASSPGQGWAGELFF. The variable domain in full, completed from reference TRBV11-3 and TRBJ2-2, reads EAGVVQSPRYKIIEKKQPVAFWCNPISGHNTLYWYLQNLGQGPELLIRYENEEAVDDSQLPKDRFSAERLKGVDSTLKIQPAELGDSAVYLCASSPGQGWAGELFFGEGSRLTVL.

The CDR3 spells CASSLSVKETQYF. The rearrangement uses TRBV7-2 and TRBJ2-5. The CDR3 is 13 residues long. Looked up from germline, CDR1 is SGHTA and CDR2 is FQGNSA. The whole variable domain, filled in from reference TRBV7-2 and TRBJ2-5, reads GAGVSQSPSNKVTEKGKDVELRCDPISGHTALYWYRQSLGQGLEFLIYFQGNSAPDKSGLPSDRFSAERTGGSVSTLTIQRTQQEDSAVYLCASSLSVKETQYFGPGTRLLVL.

The chain has TRBV11-2 and TRBJ2-1; the D gene TCRdb calls, TRBD2, cannot be checked with no DNA. From germline, CDR1 is SGHAT and CDR2 FQNNGV. The CDR3 is 17 amino acids. This CDR3 is CASSLFWRAGGHNEQFF.

This rearrangement joins TRBV18 to TRBJ2-6. CDR1 is KGHSH and CDR2 is LQKENI in the germline V gene. This CDR3 is built from 14 residues. The chain's CDR3 is CASSPPTGANVLTF.

V usage is TRBV24-1 and J usage is TRBJ2-1; TCRdb calls TRBD2, which cannot be checked without DNA. The CDR3 is 18 amino acids. Germline V gives CDR1 KGHDR, CDR2 SFDVKD. This CDR3 reads CATSDPRGASGIQNEQFF.

This rearrangement joins TRBV19 to TRBJ2-2; with no DNA, the TCRdb D assignment of TRBD1 cannot be verified. The germline gives CDR1 LNHDA, CDR2 SQIVND (reference sequence). This CDR3 has 14 residues. This CDR3 reads CATLAPGYTGELFF.

The chain combines TRBV2 with TRBJ2-4; TCRdb designates TRBD1, a call that cannot be tested without DNA. The CDR3 loop spans 12 amino acids. The germline CDR1 and CDR2 sequences are SNHLY and FYNNEI. The CDR3 loop is CASFYRGDIQYF.

The V call is TRBV27, the J call TRBJ1-1; the D gene TCRdb calls, TRBD1, cannot be checked with no DNA. CDR1 is MNHEY and CDR2 is SMNVEV in the germline V gene (reference sequence). This CDR3 is built from 16 residues. CDR3 sequence reads: CASSSGRGGLNTEAFF.

The gene calls are TRBV6-1 and TRBJ1-2. The CDR3 runs 15 residues. Germline CDR1 MNHNS, CDR2 SASEGT. The CDR3 loop is CASSNTSRENYGYTF.

This chain uses TRBV11-2 with TRBJ2-3; there is no DNA to check the TCRdb D call of TRBD1. CDR1 is SGHAT, CDR2 FQNNGV, per germline. This CDR3 is built from 15 residues. The CDR3: CASSLMRGSSDTQYF.

V gene TRBV15 combines with J gene TRBJ2-3; the TRBD2 assignment by TCRdb is unverifiable without DNA. CDR1 and CDR2 (germline): LNHNV, YYDKDF (reference sequence). The CDR3 has 16 residues. The CDR3 protein is CATSRVNPGGTDTQYF.

This chain connects TRBV6-2 or TRBV6-3 to TRBJ2-1. CDR3 length equals 14 residues. Germline CDR1 and CDR2: MNHEY and SVGEGT. CDR3 protein: CASCFASSYNEQFF.

The rearrangement uses TRBV5-1 and TRBJ2-1; TCRdb indicates TRBD2, and absent DNA this call remains unverified. Germline V gives CDR1 SGHRS, CDR2 YFSETQ. The CDR3 extends over 15 amino acids. CDR3 in amino acids: CASSPLAGDVDEQFF.

The V gene is TRBV2, the J gene TRBJ2-1. CDR3 length equals 14 residues. Germline V gives CDR1 SNHLY, CDR2 FYNNEI. Here the CDR3 reads CASSEGALYNEQFF.

The CDR3 is CASSLAAGVSAPLHF. V usage is TRBV12-3 or TRBV12-4 and J usage is TRBJ1-6; the TRBD1 assignment by TCRdb is unverifiable without DNA. This CDR3 region has 15 residues.

The chain combines TRBV7-2 with TRBJ2-4; with no DNA, the TCRdb D assignment of TRBD1 cannot be verified. This CDR3 is 16 amino acids long. From germline, CDR1 is SGHTA and CDR2 FQGNSA. CDR3 in amino acids: CASSSRAGQGRDIQYF.

The rearrangement joins TRBV23-1 to TRBJ2-1; checking the TCRdb D call of TRBD2 is not possible without DNA. TRBV23-1 is sorted into the ORF group, with uncertain function. This CDR3 contains 13 residues. The CDR3 region is CASSPRRGPEQFF.

The CDR3: CASSLAGGQETQYF. The chain carries TRBV12-3 or TRBV12-4 and TRBJ2-5; TCRdb's assignment of TRBD1 cannot be checked, as there is no DNA. This CDR3 contains 14 residues.

The chain carries TRBV7-2 and TRBJ1-2; TCRdb outputs TRBD1, but without DNA this stays unchecked. The CDR3 length is 15 residues. CDR1 is SGHTA, CDR2 FQGNSA, per germline. The CDR3 is CASSASTGGRYGYTF.

This chain links TRBV4-2 with TRBJ2-3. CDR3 length: 13 residues. Germline CDR1 and CDR2: LGHNA and YNFKEQ. CDR3 region: CASSQDMQNTQYF.

The genes are TRBV28 and TRBJ1-5. This CDR3 contains 15 residues. The germline CDR1 and CDR2 sequences are MDHEN and SYDVKM. The CDR3: CASSQNWGNNQPQHF.

The rearrangement links TRBV7-2 to TRBJ2-1. The CDR3 loop spans 13 amino acids. Germline V gives CDR1 SGHTA, CDR2 FQGNSA. CDR3 protein: CASSPHSLREQFF.

The CDR3: CASSYSGAGGGQQFF. This sequence joins TRBV6-5 and TRBJ2-1; there is no DNA to check the TCRdb D call of TRBD2. This CDR3 has 15 amino acids. Per the germline V gene, CDR1 is MNHEY and CDR2 is SVGAGI.

The chain recombines TRBV4-3 with TRBJ2-2. Germline V CDR1 and CDR2: LGHNA, YSLEER. This CDR3 has 16 amino acids. The CDR3 sequence is CASSQGGAVNTGELFF.

V gene TRBV7-8 combines with J gene TRBJ1-2. The CDR3 sequence is 16 residues long. CDR1 and CDR2 (germline): SGHVS, FQNEAQ. The CDR3 loop is CASSLAAGAGRAGYTF.

V and J are TRBV14 and TRBJ2-1; TCRdb returns TRBD1, unconfirmable since there is no DNA. This CDR3 has 16 amino acids. Germline CDR1 SGHDN, CDR2 FVKESK. The CDR3 reads CASSPRRDTRSYEQFF.